The rows below give T cell receptor beta chains drawn from one sample of a study of blood T cell repertoires in COVID-19. The protocol was immunoSEQ multiplex PCR, while the TCRdb copy is restricted to in-frame clones and leaves out a portion. The sample contains fewer than 110,000 clones, 75% to 90% of which appear only once. What was sequenced was peripheral blood. These receptor sequences come from a human donor in a cohort sampled during active COVID-19. CDR3s include the opening cysteine and the closing phenylalanine or tryptophan. The order of the fields is CDR3 protein, CDR3 DNA, V gene, clone size, D gene, J gene. A D gene is named only where the DNA matches it firmly. The size of a clone is reported for some rows only, either as once, few or many, or as a class for expanded clones.

CASSLAEFNYGYTF,TGCGCCAGCAGCTTGGCCGAGTTCAACTATGGCTACACCTTC,TRBV5-1,NA,NA,TRBJ1-2
CASSYLQNAHEQYF,TGTGCCAGCAGTTACTTACAGAATGCTCACGAGCAGTACTTC,TRBV6-2/TRBV6-3,NA,NA,TRBJ2-7
CASSQSSYEQYF,TGTGCCAGCTCACAGAGCTCCTACGAGCAGTACTTC,TRBV18,NA,NA,TRBJ2-7
CASSLGQGGLGGEAFF,TGTGCCAGCAGCCTCGGACAGGGAGGTCTGGGGGGTGAAGCTTTCTTT,TRBV7-9,NA,TRBD1,TRBJ1-1
CASSIRGASTDTQYF,TGTGCCAGCAGTATCCGGGGGGCTAGCACAGATACGCAGTATTTT,TRBV11-3,NA,NA,TRBJ2-3
CASGLGQVNSPLHF,TGTGCTAGTGGTTTGGGGCAGGTAAATTCACCCCTCCACTTT,TRBV12-5,NA,NA,TRBJ1-6
CASSLEGGGGYTF,TGCGCCAGCAGCTTGGAAGGGGGTGGTGGCTACACCTTC,TRBV5-1,NA,NA,TRBJ1-2
CASSVKSGPNTIYF,TGTGCCAGCAGCGTTAAGTCAGGGCCAAACACCATATATTTT,TRBV9,NA,NA,TRBJ1-3
CSVATGNTGELFF,TGCAGCGTTGCGACAGGGAACACCGGGGAGCTGTTTTTT,TRBV29-1,NA,NA,TRBJ2-2
CASSFADRGYEQYF,TGTGCCAGCAGTTTCGCGGACAGGGGGTACGAGCAGTACTTC,TRBV5-4,NA,TRBD1,TRBJ2-7
CASSPRGISTDTQYF,TGTGCCAGCAGCCCGCGGGGGATTAGCACAGATACGCAGTATTTT,TRBV7-9,NA,TRBD2,TRBJ2-3
CASDKGVLYGYTF,TGTGCCAGCGATAAAGGAGTGCTCTATGGCTACACCTTC,TRBV6-5,NA,NA,TRBJ1-2
CASRPPWDRGNQPQHF,TGTGCCAGTAGACCACCCTGGGACAGGGGCAATCAGCCCCAGCATTTT,TRBV19,NA,TRBD1,TRBJ1-5
CASSRDFRDTQYF,TGTGCCAGCAGTCGGGACTTTAGGGATACGCAGTATTTT,TRBV12-3/TRBV12-4,NA,NA,TRBJ2-3
CASRKWVATEAFF,TGTGCCAGCAGAAAATGGGTAGCCACTGAAGCTTTCTTT,TRBV6-5,NA,NA,TRBJ1-1
CASSFPRPQINTIYF,TGTGCCAGCAGCTTTCCTCGGCCACAGATAAACACCATATATTTT,TRBV7-2,NA,NA,TRBJ1-3
CASGLVDKTFF,TGTGCTAGTGGTTTGGTCGATAAAACATTCTTC,TRBV12-5,once,NA,TRBJ2-1
CASSEYGGDTEAFF,TGTGCCAGCAGTGAATACGGGGGGGACACTGAAGCTTTCTTT,TRBV6-1,NA,NA,TRBJ1-1
CASRDYRTTNEKLFF,TGTGCCAGTAGGGACTACAGGACCACTAATGAAAAACTGTTTTTT,TRBV19,once,NA,TRBJ1-4
CASSELQGDTEAFF,TGTGCCAGCAGTGAACTACAGGGAGACACTGAAGCTTTCTTT,TRBV25-1,NA,NA,TRBJ1-1
CASSLGGIDNQPQHF,TGCGCCAGCAGCTTGGGAGGGATCGACAATCAGCCCCAGCATTTT,TRBV5-1,NA,NA,TRBJ1-5
CASSAQTNTEAFF,TGTGCCAGTAGTGCTCAGACAAACACTGAAGCTTTCTTT,TRBV19,few,NA,TRBJ1-1
CASRRPGGRGEAFF,TGTGCCAGCAGACGCCCGGGGGGCCGAGGTGAAGCTTTCTTT,TRBV3-1/TRBV3-2,NA,NA,TRBJ1-1
CASSVVAAGEFTDTQYF,TGTGCCAGCAGTGTGGTCGCAGCGGGGGAGTTCACAGATACGCAGTATTTT,TRBV6-4,NA,TRBD2,TRBJ2-3
CASSIRTGDYEQYF,TGTGCCAGTAGTATAAGGACAGGGGACTACGAGCAGTACTTC,TRBV19,NA,TRBD1,TRBJ2-7
CASSLAEGQGAKNTEAFF,TGTGCCAGCAGCTTAGCGGAGGGACAGGGGGCAAAGAACACTGAAGCTTTCTTT,TRBV7-2,NA,TRBD1,TRBJ1-1
CASSRTASSGNTIYF,TGTGCCAGCAGTCGCACAGCATCCTCTGGAAACACCATATATTTT,TRBV3-1/TRBV3-2,once,NA,TRBJ1-3
CASRGGQAANYGYTF,TGTGCCAGCAGGGGCGGACAGGCCGCTAACTATGGCTACACCTTC,TRBV6-5,NA,TRBD1,TRBJ1-2